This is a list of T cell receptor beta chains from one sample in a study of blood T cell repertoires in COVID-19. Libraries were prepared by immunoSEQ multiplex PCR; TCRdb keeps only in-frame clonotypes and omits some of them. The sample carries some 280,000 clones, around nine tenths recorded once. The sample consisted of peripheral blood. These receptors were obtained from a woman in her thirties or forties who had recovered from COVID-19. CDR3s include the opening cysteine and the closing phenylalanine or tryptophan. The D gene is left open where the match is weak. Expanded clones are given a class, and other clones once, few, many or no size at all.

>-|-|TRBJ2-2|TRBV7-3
TGTGCCAGCAGCCCACAAGCGGACACCGGGGAGCTGTTTTTT
CASSPQADTGELFF
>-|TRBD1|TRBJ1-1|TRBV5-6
TGTGCCAGCAGCCTCGTGGACAGGGAGAACACTGAAGCTTTCTTT
CASSLVDRENTEAFF
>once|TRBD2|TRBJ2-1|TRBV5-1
TGCGCCAGCAGCTCACTAACCCTAGCGGGAGTGGGGGGGCATGAGCAGTTCTTC
CASSSLTLAGVGGHEQFF
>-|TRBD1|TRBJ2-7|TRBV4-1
TGCGCCAGCAGCCAAGTCGGGACAGGACTCGCCTACGAGCAGTACTTC
CASSQVGTGLAYEQYF
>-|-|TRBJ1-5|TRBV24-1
TGTGCCACCAGTGCAGGGGAGAGCAATCAGCCCCAGCATTTT
CATSAGESNQPQHF
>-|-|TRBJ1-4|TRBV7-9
TGTGCCAGCAGCTTCCTGACAGGAGGTAATGAAAAACTGTTTTTT
CASSFLTGGNEKLFF
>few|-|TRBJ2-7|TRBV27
TGTGCCAGCAGTCGTAGGGGGGGGGTAAGCTCCTACGAGCAGTACTTC
CASSRRGGVSSYEQYF
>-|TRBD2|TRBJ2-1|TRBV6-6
TGTGCCAGCAGTTACCCCGCCAGCGGGACCAACAATGAGCAGTTCTTC
CASSYPASGTNNEQFF
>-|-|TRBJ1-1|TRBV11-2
TGTGCCAGCAGCTTAAGGGACATGGGGAACACTGAAGCTTTCTTT
CASSLRDMGNTEAFF
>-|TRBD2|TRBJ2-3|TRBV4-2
TGTGCCAGCAGCCAAGTTAGTAGCGGGAGCACAGATACGCAGTATTTT
CASSQVSSGSTDTQYF
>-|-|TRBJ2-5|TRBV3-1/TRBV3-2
TGTGCCAGCAGCCAAGCCGGGAGCAGGGCGGAAGAGACCCAGTACTTC
CASSQAGSRAEETQYF
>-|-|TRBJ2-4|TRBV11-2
TGTGCCAGCACCAGGGGGGTTCAGGGGCACGGGCCAAAAAACATTCAGTACTTC
CASTRGVQGHGPKNIQYF
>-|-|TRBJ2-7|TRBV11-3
TGTGCCAGCAGCCTCCTAGGCGAGCAGTACTTC
CASSLLGEQYF
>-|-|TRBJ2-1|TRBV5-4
TGTGCCAGCAGCCCGGATTCTGGGAGGTCTTACAATGAGCAGTTCTTC
CASSPDSGRSYNEQFF
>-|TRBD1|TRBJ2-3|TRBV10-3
TGTGCCATCAGTGAGGACAGGGTCACAGATACGCAGTATTTT
CAISEDRVTDTQYF
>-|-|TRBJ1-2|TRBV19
TGTGCCAGTAGAACGGGTCCCGCTAACTATGGCTACACCTTC
CASRTGPANYGYTF
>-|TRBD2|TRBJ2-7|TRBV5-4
TGTGCCAGCAGCTTCGGTAGCGGGAGCGGCGAGCAGTACTTC
CASSFGSGSGEQYF
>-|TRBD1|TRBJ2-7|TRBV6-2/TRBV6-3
TGTGCCAGCAGTTACCTTTGGGACAGAGCCAACGAGCAGTACTTC
CASSYLWDRANEQYF
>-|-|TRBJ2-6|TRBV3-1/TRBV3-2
TGTGCCAGCAGCCACCAAGAGGGAGCGCCTGGGGCCAACGTCCTGACTTTC
CASSHQEGAPGANVLTF
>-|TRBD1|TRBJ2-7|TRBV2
TGTGCCAGCAGTGAAGGGACAGGAGCCTACGAGCAGTACTTC
CASSEGTGAYEQYF
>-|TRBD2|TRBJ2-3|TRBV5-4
TGTGCCAGCAGCTTGGGACTAGCGGGAGGCCTGTATTTT
CASSLGLAGGLYF
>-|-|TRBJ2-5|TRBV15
TGTGCCACCAGCAGTACGGAAGAGACCCAGTACTTC
CATSSTEETQYF
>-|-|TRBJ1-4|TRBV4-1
TGCGCCAGCAGCCCGCCCGGGAGGCGAGGGCGAGGTGAAAAACTGTTTTTT
CASSPPGRRGRGEKLFF
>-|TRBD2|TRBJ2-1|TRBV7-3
TGTGCCAGCAGCCCCGCGCCGGGACTAGCGGGCAACGAGCAGTTCTTC
CASSPAPGLAGNEQFF
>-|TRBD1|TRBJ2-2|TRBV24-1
TGTGCCACCAGTGAACCGGGACAGTCACATCTAGATAGAGGCACCGGGGAGCTGTTTTTT
CATSEPGQSHLDRGTGELFF
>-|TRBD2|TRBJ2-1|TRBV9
TGTGCCAGCTCCCGCTTCGGGAGGGATAAATACAATGAGCAGTTCTTC
CASSRFGRDKYNEQFF
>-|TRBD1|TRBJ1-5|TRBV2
TGTGCCAGCAGTGTTCAGGGGGTAAATCAGCCCCAGCATTTT
CASSVQGVNQPQHF
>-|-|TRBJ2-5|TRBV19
TGTGCCAGTAGTATGAAAGGGGGACAAAGGGAGACCCAGTACTTC
CASSMKGGQRETQYF
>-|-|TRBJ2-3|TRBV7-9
TGTGCCAGCAGCTTCTGGTCAGGGGTCGCGGGCACAGATACGCAGTATTTT
CASSFWSGVAGTDTQYF
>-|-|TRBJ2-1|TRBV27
TGTGCCAGCAGTTTAGTCGCGACCTACAATGAGCAGTTCTTC
CASSLVATYNEQFF
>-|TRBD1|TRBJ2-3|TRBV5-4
TGTGCCAGCAGCTTCACAGGGGGCGCGACAGATACGCAGTATTTT
CASSFTGGATDTQYF
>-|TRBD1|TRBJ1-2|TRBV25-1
TGTGCCAGCAAAGGACAGGGGGGAGCTGGCTACACCTTC
CASKGQGGAGYTF
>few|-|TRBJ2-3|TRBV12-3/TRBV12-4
TGTGCCAGCAGTTCAAACACAGATACGCAGTATTTT
CASSSNTDTQYF
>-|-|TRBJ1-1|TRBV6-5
TGTGCCAGTGGCTCAGCGGGGAACACTGAAGCTTTCTTT
CASGSAGNTEAFF
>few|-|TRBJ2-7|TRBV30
TGTGCCTGGAATCAGCGGAGGGATTACGAGCAGTACTTC
CAWNQRRDYEQYF
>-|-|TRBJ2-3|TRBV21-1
TGTGCCAGCAGCACTGGACAGGAAAGCACAGATACGCAGTATTTT
CASSTGQESTDTQYF
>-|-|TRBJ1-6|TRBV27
TGTGCCAGCAGAGACGCGGGGTCCTATAATTCACCCCTCCACTTT
CASRDAGSYNSPLHF
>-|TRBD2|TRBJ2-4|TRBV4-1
TGCGCCAGCAGCCCCGGGAGATATCCGGGGGGAAACATTCAGTACTTC
CASSPGRYPGGNIQYF
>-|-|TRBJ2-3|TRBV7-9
TGTGCCAGCAGCTCCTCGCAGGGCCTGACTAGTTGGTGGGCAGATACGCAGTATTTT
CASSSSQGLTSWWADTQYF
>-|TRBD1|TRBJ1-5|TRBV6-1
TGTGCCAGCAGTGAAGCGGGGACAGGGGCTCAGCCCCAGCATTTT
CASSEAGTGAQPQHF
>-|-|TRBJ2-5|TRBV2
TGTGCCAGCCGAGACTTCGGGGAGACCCAGTACTTC
CASRDFGETQYF
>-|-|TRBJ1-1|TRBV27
TGTGCCAGCAGTTTAGGGAGTTGGCAGATGAACACTGAAGCTTTCTTT
CASSLGSWQMNTEAFF
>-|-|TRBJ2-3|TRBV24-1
TGTGCCACCAGTGACCAAACACAGATCACAGATACGCAGTATTTT
CATSDQTQITDTQYF
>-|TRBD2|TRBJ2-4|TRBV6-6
TGTGCCAGCAGTTCCCCTTTAGCGGGAGCCAAAAACATTCAGTACTTC
CASSSPLAGAKNIQYF
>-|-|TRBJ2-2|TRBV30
TGTGCCTGGAGTCAGTCGGGGGTGAACACCGGGGAGCTGTTTTTT
CAWSQSGVNTGELFF
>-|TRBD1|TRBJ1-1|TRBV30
TGTGCCTGGGGGGGACAGATGAACACTGAAGCTTTCTTT
CAWGGQMNTEAFF
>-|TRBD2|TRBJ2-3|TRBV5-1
TGCGCCAGCAGCTTGGCCGTAGCGGGACCGATAGATACGCAGTATTTT
CASSLAVAGPIDTQYF
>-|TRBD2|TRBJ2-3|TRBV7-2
TGTGCCAGCAGCTACGCGGGAGGGCCGGGTACAGATACGCAGTATTTT
CASSYAGGPGTDTQYF
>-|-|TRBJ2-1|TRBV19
TGTGCCAGTGGGTTAGGGGGAGACTACAATGAGCAGTTCTTC
CASGLGGDYNEQFF
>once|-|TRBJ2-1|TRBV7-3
TGTGCCAGCAGCGAAGACCTAGTCTCTGAGCAGTTCTTC
CASSEDLVSEQFF
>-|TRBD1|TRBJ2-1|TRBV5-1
TGCGCCAGCAGCTTGACAGGGGTCAATGAGCAGTTCTTC
CASSLTGVNEQFF
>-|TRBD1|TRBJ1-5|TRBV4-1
TGCGCCAGCAGCCAAGCCACAGGGGGCTACAATCAGCCCCAGCATTTT
CASSQATGGYNQPQHF
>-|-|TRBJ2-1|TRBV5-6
TGTGCCAGCAGCTTGGCCACAGGGAGAGAGCAGTTCTTC
CASSLATGREQFF
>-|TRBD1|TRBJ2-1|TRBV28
TGTGCCAGCAGTTTTCCAGGGGGCTACAATGAGCAGTTCTTC
CASSFPGGYNEQFF